This T cell receptor beta chain was captured by sequencing in a study of cytomegalovirus exposure and HLA in healthy donors. Study-wide results and limits: Reported results showed that the classifier diagnosed cytomegalovirus status with high specificity and sensitivity.

The assay was immunoSEQ multiplex PCR, and TCRdb's table has in-frame clones only and misses some. The sample carries 70,000 to 80,000 clones, approximately 95% recorded once. About this clone: Its antigen is currently unknown.

Losses at the gene ends were 7 bases for V and 1 base for J; bases not matched to a gene: 4. The CDR3 totals 13 residues. The V gene's germline CDR1 is SNHLY and CDR2 FYNNEI. The receptor was isolated from a woman aged 18-35 years in good health and CMV-seropositive. The chain carries TRBV2 and TRBJ2-7; 7 bases fit TRBD2. Sequencing was done on a sample of PBMCs. CDR3 nucleotide sequence: TGTGCCAGCATGCCTAGCGGATCCTACGAGCAGTACTTC. Translating gives CASMPSGSYEQYF.